This TCR beta chain came from a study of blood T cells in healthy people across ages. Next came a second PCR, run for about 7 to 12 cycles, which used a sample-barcoded 5' primer along with a J-beta primer mix. TCRdb passed the 5' RACE reads through MiXCR, listing each CDR3 protein once. The data show 600,000 or so distinct CDR3 sequences, about 30% seen once. Healthy Caucasian individuals from Russia aged roughly 6 to 100 were enrolled as donors. With each sample, at least 6 micrograms of total RNA were extracted. V lost 0 bases, J lost 9 bases, and 11 bases lay in between. Germline V lookup: CDR1 SGHVS, CDR2 FQNEAQ. The CDR3 is made up of 13 amino acids.

The sample consisted of blood. This chain joins TRBV7-8 and TRBJ1-1; a possible D gene is TRBD1 (5 bases). The clonotype was recovered from a woman of 80 years or more in good health. This CDR3 is CASSLAGSGQAFF. Here the CDR3 DNA reads TGTGCCAGCAGCTTAGCGGGATCAGGGCAAGCTTTCTTT.